This T cell receptor beta chain stems from a study of cytomegalovirus exposure and HLA in healthy donors. It was with 60 Vbeta and 13 Jbeta primers that the PCR ran. Only in-frame clones appear in the TCRdb table, and some are missing; sequencing was by immunoSEQ multiplex PCR. The table has some 81,000 clones, more than 65% seen once. The CDR3 sequence is 13 residues long. V was cut by 4 bases and J by 1 base, with 9 bases left in between. Germline V gene lookup returns CDR1 SGHNT and CDR2 YYREEE (reference sequence). Notes on the study in general: There were reportedly fewer N-insertions in an Asian-associated ancestry cluster than the approximately 600-donor mean, in a later analysis.

Turning to this clone: Antigen specificity is unknown.

The TCR originated in a woman aged 35 to 49 in good health and CMV-seropositive. The sequencing input was PBMCs. The V and J genes are TRBV5-4 and TRBJ2-7; D remains unclear. The CDR3 DNA reads as TGTGCCAGCAGCCCGGAGAGGTCCTACGAGCAGTACTTC. Its translation: CASSPERSYEQYF.